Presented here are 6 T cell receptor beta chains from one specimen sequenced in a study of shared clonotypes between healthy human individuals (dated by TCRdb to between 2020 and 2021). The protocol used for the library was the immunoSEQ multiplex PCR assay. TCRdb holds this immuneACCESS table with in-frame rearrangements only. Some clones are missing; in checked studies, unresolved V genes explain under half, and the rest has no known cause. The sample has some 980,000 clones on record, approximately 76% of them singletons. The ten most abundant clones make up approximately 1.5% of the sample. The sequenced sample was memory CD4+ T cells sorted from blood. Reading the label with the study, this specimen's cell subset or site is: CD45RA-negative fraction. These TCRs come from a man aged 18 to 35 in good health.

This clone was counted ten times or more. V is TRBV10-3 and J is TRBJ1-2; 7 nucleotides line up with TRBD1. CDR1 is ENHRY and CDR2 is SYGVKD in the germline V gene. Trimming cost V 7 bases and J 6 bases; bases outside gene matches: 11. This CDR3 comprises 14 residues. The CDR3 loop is CAITTRQGNNGYTF. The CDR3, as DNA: TGTGCCATCACCACCCGACAGGGAAATAATGGCTACACCTTC.

In DNA form, the CDR3 reads TGTGCCATCAGTGGGACTGGGAGCGGTCTGGAGACCCAGTACTTC. Its protein product is CAISGTGSGLETQYF. J is TRBJ2-5 and V is TRBV10-3, with D perhaps TRBD2 (5 bases). Germline V gene lookup returns CDR1 ENHRY and CDR2 SYGVKD. The CDR3 runs to 15 residues. V was pared by 4 bases and J by 5 bases, with 17 bases between.

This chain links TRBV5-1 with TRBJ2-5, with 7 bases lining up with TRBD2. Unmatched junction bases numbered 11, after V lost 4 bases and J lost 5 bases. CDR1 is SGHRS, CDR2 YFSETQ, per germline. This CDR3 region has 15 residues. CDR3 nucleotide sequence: TGCGCCAGCAGCCCCGAGGCGGGGGTTAGGGAGACCCAGTACTTC. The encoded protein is CASSPEAGVRETQYF.

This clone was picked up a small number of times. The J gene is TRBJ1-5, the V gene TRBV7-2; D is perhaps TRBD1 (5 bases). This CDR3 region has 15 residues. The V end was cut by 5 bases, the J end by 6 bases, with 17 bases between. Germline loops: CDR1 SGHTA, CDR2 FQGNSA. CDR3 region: CASSAEGSRGQPQHF. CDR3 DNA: TGTGCCAGCAGCGCAGAAGGTTCAAGGGGTCAGCCCCAGCATTTT.

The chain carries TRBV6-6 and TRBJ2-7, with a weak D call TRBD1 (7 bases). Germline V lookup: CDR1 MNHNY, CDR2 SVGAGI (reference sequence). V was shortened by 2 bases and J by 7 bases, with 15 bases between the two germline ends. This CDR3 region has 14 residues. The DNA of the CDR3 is TGTGCCAGCAGTTACCAGGGGGGAGAGAGGGAGCAGTACTTC. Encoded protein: CASSYQGGEREQYF.

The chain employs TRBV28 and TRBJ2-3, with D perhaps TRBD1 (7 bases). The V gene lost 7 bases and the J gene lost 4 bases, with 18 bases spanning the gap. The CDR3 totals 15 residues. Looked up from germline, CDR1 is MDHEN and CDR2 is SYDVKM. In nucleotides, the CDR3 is TGTGCCAGCAAGCCGGGACAGACGGGGGCAGATACGCAGTATTTT. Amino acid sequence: CASKPGQTGADTQYF.